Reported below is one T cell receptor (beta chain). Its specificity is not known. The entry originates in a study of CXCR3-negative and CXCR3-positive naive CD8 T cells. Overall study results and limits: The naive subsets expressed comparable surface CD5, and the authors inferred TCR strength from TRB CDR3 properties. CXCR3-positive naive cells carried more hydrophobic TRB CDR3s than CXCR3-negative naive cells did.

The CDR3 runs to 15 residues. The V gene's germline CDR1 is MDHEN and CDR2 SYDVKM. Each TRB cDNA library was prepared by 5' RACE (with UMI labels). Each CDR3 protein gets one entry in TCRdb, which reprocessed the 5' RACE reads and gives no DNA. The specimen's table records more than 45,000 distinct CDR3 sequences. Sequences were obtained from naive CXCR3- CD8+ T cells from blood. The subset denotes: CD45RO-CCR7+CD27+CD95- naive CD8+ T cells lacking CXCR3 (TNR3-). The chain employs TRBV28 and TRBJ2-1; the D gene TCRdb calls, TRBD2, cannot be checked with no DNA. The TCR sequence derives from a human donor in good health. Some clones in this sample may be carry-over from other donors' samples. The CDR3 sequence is CASTQTSGGISEQFF. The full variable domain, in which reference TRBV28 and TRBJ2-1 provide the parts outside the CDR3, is DVKVTQSSRYLVKRTGEKVFLECVQDMDHENMFWYRQDPGLGLRLIYFSYDVKMKEKGDIPEGYSVSREKKERFSLILESASTNQTSMYLCASTQTSGGISEQFFGPGTRLTVL.